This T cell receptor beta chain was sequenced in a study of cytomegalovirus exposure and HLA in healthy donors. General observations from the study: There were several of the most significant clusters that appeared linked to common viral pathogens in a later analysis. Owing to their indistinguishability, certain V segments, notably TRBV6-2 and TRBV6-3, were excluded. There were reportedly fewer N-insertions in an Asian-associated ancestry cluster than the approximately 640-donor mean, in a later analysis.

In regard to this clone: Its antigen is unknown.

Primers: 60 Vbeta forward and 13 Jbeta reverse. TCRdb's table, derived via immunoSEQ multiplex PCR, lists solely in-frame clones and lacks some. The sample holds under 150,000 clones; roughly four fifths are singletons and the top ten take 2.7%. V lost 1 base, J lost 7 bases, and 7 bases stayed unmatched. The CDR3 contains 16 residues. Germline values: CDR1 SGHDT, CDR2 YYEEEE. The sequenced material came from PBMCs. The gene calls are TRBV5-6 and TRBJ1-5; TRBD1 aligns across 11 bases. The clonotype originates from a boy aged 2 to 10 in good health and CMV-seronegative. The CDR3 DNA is TGTGCCAGCAGCTTGATGAGGACAGGGGGCGGACAGCCCCAGCATTTT. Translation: CASSLMRTGGGQPQHF.